This T cell receptor (beta chain) was recovered during a study of T cells in Graves' hyperthyroidism and ophthalmopathy. Turning to the study itself: Peripheral blood samples were taken at initial diagnosis, prior to any treatment.

There were TCR beta CDR3 regions amplified from RNA transcripts. When the TCR CDR3 underwent first-round RT-PCR, the HTBI primer set was used. One entry per CDR3 protein results from TCRdb running MiXCR on the multiplex PCR reads. The sample shows 450,000 to 650,000 distinct CDR3 sequences, 20% to 25% of them seen only once. Reasons for excluding patients were uncontrolled infection, other autoimmune disease, pregnancy or lactation. Study outcomes and limitations: Ophthalmopathy, which appeared later, was predicted by the model a median about 6 months before onset.

A remark on this clonotype: Antigen: not known.

Looked up from germline, CDR1 is SQVTM and CDR2 is ANQGSEA. Trimming shortened V by 7 bases and J by 4 bases, and 13 bases separated the two germline ends. The CDR3 is 12 amino acids. The genes are TRBV29-1 and TRBJ1-1; D is uncertain. Sequenced: blood. The receptor comes from a man aged 18 to 30 with Graves' hyperthyroidism. CDR3 nucleotide sequence: TGCAGCGCCGAGACATCCCGCACTGAAGCTTTCTTT. It codes for CSAETSRTEAFF.